The 30 T cell receptor beta chains reported below all come from one sample, sequenced in a study of Graves' ophthalmopathy and Graves' hyperthyroidism. Amplification of the TCR beta CDR3 regions used RNA transcripts (as template). Amplification began with first-round RT-PCR using HTBI primers, then second-round multiplex PCR was performed. TCRdb passed the multiplex PCR reads through MiXCR, listing each CDR3 protein once. The sample has 600,000 to 950,000 distinct CDR3 sequences, around 40% seen once. The sequencing sample was made of peripheral blood. The receptor source for this set is an adult man with Graves' ophthalmopathy.

Note on this clonotype: One junction end disagrees with the germline gene, perhaps due to a read error. The V gene is TRBV7-9, the J gene TRBJ1-3; 11 bases match TRBD1. Germline CDR1 and CDR2: SEHNR and FQNEAQ (reference sequence). The CDR3 spans 16 residues. The CDR3 DNA is TGCGCCAGCAGCCTCGGACAGGGGGCGGGTGGAAACACCATATATTTT. It codes for CASSLGQGAGGNTIYF.

The chain joins TRBV20-1 to TRBJ1-1; the D is unclear. The V gene's germline CDR1 is DFQATT and CDR2 SNEGSKA (reference sequence). The V and J ends lost 2 bases and 1 base respectively, with 11 bases between them. The CDR3 runs 14 residues. Written as DNA, the CDR3 is TGCAGTGCTAGACCTATGGATTGGAACACTGAAGCTTTCTTT. This sequence encodes CSARPMDWNTEAFF.

This clonotype was picked up many times. The CDR3 sequence: CSAATPGAAQPQHF. CDR3 in DNA: TGCAGCGCCGCAACCCCAGGGGCGGCCCAGCCCCAGCATTTT. The genes are TRBV29-1 and TRBJ1-5; D possibly corresponds to TRBD1 (6 bases). CDR3 size: 14 residues. Germline V gene data show CDR1 as SQVTM and CDR2 as ANQGSEA. V gave up 7 bases and J gave up 7 bases, with 20 bases separating them.

At least ten counts were recorded for this clonotype. The chain's CDR3 is CASSPDTNTEAFF. As DNA, the CDR3 is TGTGCCAGCAGCCCGGATACGAACACTGAAGCTTTCTTT. The rearrangement links TRBV7-7 to TRBJ1-1; D gene uncertain. V was trimmed by 5 bases and J by 1 base, leaving 8 bases between them. Germline loops: CDR1 SSHAT, CDR2 FNYEAQ (reference sequence). The CDR3 loop spans 13 amino acids. Variable domain in full (rest from reference TRBV7-7 and TRBJ1-1): GAGVSQSPRYKVTKRGQDVTLRCDPISSHATLYWYQQALGQGPEFLTYFNYEAQPDKSGLPSDRFSAERPEGSISTLTIQRTEQRDSAMYRCASSPDTNTEAFFGQGTRLTVV.

The chain joins TRBV4-1 to TRBJ1-5, with 7 bases fitting TRBD1. J lost 2 bases, V lost 4 bases, and 8 bases had no gene match. This CDR3 is built from 16 residues. Germline values: CDR1 MGHRA, CDR2 YSYEKL. The CDR3 region has the DNA TGCGCCAGCAGCCCAAATGACAGGGTGGGCAATCAGCCCCAGCATTTT. Its protein product is CASSPNDRVGNQPQHF.

To note about this clonotype: This could be a read error, since a much larger clone is one nucleotide away. This chain connects TRBV29-1 to TRBJ2-7; 15 nucleotides line up with TRBD2. The CDR3 length is 17 residues. J was trimmed by 7 bases and V by 2 bases; bases with no gene match: 12. Germline CDR1 SQVTM, CDR2 ANQGSEA. CDR3 protein: CSVEKWTSGRVTGEQYF. As DNA, the CDR3 is TGCAGCGTTGAAAAATGGACTAGCGGGAGGGTCACTGGGGAGCAGTACTTC.

This clonotype has just a few counts. The chain uses TRBV7-8 and TRBJ2-2, with D hard to call. Per germline, CDR1 SGHVS and CDR2 FQNEAQ. Trimming shortened V by 2 bases and J by 1 base, and 11 bases separated the two germline ends. This CDR3 has 16 amino acids. The CDR3, as DNA: TGTGCCAGCAGCTTACGCCTCAGGCTGAACACCGGGGAGCTGTTTTTT. Protein: CASSLRLRLNTGELFF.

V usage is TRBV24-1 and J usage is TRBJ2-5; 16 bases fit TRBD2. CDR1 is KGHDR, CDR2 SFDVKD, per germline. CDR3 length equals 17 residues. V was clipped by 4 bases and J by 5 bases; unmatched bases: 6. DNA of the CDR3: TGTGCCACCAGTGACCCCGGGACTAGCGGGGGGGAGGAGACCCAGTACTTC. Its protein is CATSDPGTSGGEETQYF.

The chain uses TRBV20-1 and TRBJ1-1; D not resolved. The CDR3 is 14 residues long. V was pared by 2 bases and J by 5 bases, with 15 bases between. The germline gives CDR1 DFQATT, CDR2 SNEGSKA (reference sequence). As DNA, the CDR3 is TGCAGTGCTAGACCAGGCTCCGGGCGGACTGAAGCTTTCTTT. It is translated as CSARPGSGRTEAFF.

Regarding this clonotype: Relative to the germline gene, one junction end is altered; a read error may explain this. The chain links TRBV20-1 to TRBJ2-7; 13 positions match TRBD2. This CDR3 region has 18 residues. CDR1 and CDR2 (germline): DFQATT, SNEGSKA (reference sequence). The CDR3 DNA sequence: TGCAGTGCTAGAGATCAGTCGTGGACTAGCGGGGGCTCCTACGAGCAGTACTTT. Translating gives CSARDQSWTSGGSYEQYF.

This clonotype showed up many times. This chain joins TRBV5-1 and TRBJ1-2; no clear D. The ends were cut back, 2 bases at V and 6 bases at J, with 11 bases in the middle. CDR3 size: 13 residues. From germline, CDR1 is SGHRS and CDR2 YFSETQ. The CDR3 spells CASSFEGADGYTF. DNA of the CDR3: TGCGCCAGCAGCTTCGAGGGCGCGGATGGCTACACCTTC.

This chain uses TRBV20-1 with TRBJ1-4, with 7 bases lining up with TRBD1. The CDR3 has 17 residues. CDR1 is DFQATT and CDR2 is SNEGSKA in the germline V gene (reference sequence). The V and J ends lost 5 bases and 3 bases, in that order; junction bases with no gene match: 15. CDR3 residues: CSALLSRRGWANEKLFF. The CDR3 DNA follows: TGCAGTGCTTTACTCAGTCGCAGGGGGTGGGCTAATGAAAAACTGTTTTTT.

V usage is TRBV20-1 and J usage is TRBJ1-5; 7 nucleotides match TRBD1. Unmatched junction bases numbered 7, after V lost 2 bases and J lost 9 bases. This CDR3 contains 13 residues. Germline values: CDR1 DFQATT, CDR2 SNEGSKA (reference sequence). CDR3 DNA sequence: TGCAGTGCTAGAAAGCCAGGGGGTAGGCCCCAGCATTTT. Translation gives CSARKPGGRPQHF.

With respect to this clonotype: As the CDR3 is not closed by the conserved phenylalanine or tryptophan, this likely results from a read error. The CDR3 here is CASSDRGLSGQPQHL. The CDR3, as DNA: TGTGCCAGCAGTGACCGGGGATTAAGTGGTCAGCCCCAGCATCTT. The V and J genes are TRBV24-1 and TRBJ1-5; D not certain. The CDR3 has 15 residues. Germline V CDR1 and CDR2: KGHDR, SFDVKD.

This clonotype was detected only a few times. This sequence joins TRBV5-1 and TRBJ1-6; 10 bases are shared with TRBD1. Germline values: CDR1 SGHRS, CDR2 YFSETQ. This CDR3 has 15 amino acids. V dropped 4 bases and J dropped 6; count of bases not matched to a gene: 4. This CDR3 reads CASSPWDRGNSPLHF. The CDR3 region has the DNA TGCGCCAGCAGCCCCTGGGACAGGGGTAATTCACCCCTCCACTTT.

This rearrangement joins TRBV7-3 to TRBJ1-2; D not resolved. The CDR3 runs 16 residues. The V end lost 5 bases, the J end lost 0 bases, and 16 bases lay between the germline ends. Germline CDR1 and CDR2: SGHTA and FQGTGA. CDR3 coding DNA: TGTGCCAGCAGCCCCATGGGCGGGGATACTAACTATGGCTACACCTTC. This sequence encodes CASSPMGGDTNYGYTF. Based on the CDR3 plus reference TRBV7-3 and TRBJ1-2, the full variable domain is GAGVSQTPSNKVTEKGKYVELRCDPISGHTALYWYRQSLGQGPEFLIYFQGTGAADDSGLPNDRFFAVRPEGSVSTLKIQRTERGDSAVYLCASSPMGGDTNYGYTFGSGTRLTVV.

The table lists this clonotype with a few counts. The J gene is TRBJ1-1, the V gene TRBV13; no clear D gene. Trimming cost V 1 base and J 2 bases, with 17 bases left between them. CDR3 length: 17 amino acids. Germline values: CDR1 PRHDT, CDR2 FYEKMQ (reference sequence). CDR3 DNA sequence: TGTGCCAGCAGCTTAGATCCAGGCAGAAGCGAAAACACTGAAGCTTTCTTT. Protein sequence: CASSLDPGRSENTEAFF.

Details on this clonotype: A read error may explain this, as a much larger clone is one base away. The rearrangement joins TRBV25-1 to TRBJ1-1, with a weak D call TRBD1 (5 bases). Germline V lookup: CDR1 MGHDK, CDR2 SYGVNS. The length of the CDR3 is 10 residues. CDR3 coding DNA: TGTGCCAGCAGCGACTTAGGGGCTCTCTTT. This codes for CASSDLGALF.

This clonotype has just a few counts. The genes are TRBV6-6 and TRBJ1-2; 9 bases map to TRBD1. Germline CDR1 reads MNHNY; CDR2 reads SVGAGI (reference sequence). Trimming took 6 bases from V and 4 from J; bases not matched to a gene: 3. The CDR3 has 13 amino acids. The CDR3 DNA reads TGTGCCAGCAGGGACAGGGGCACCTATGGCTACACCTTC. Translated: CASRDRGTYGYTF.

This clonotype has just a few counts. The J gene is TRBJ1-4, the V gene TRBV9; D is unresolved. This CDR3 is 16 amino acids long. V dropped 0 bases and J dropped 2 bases, with 11 bases sitting between them. CDR1 is SGDLS and CDR2 is YYNGEE in the germline V gene. The CDR3 loop is CASSVALRRTNEKLFF. CDR3 bases: TGTGCCAGCAGCGTAGCTCTTAGACGGACTAATGAAAAACTGTTTTTT.

About this clonotype: A much larger clone lies one base from this, so it may be a read error. The CDR3 ends on some other residue instead of the conserved phenylalanine or tryptophan, so this is likely a read error. The chain has TRBV20-1 and TRBJ2-7, with TRBD2 identical over 10 bases. CDR1 and CDR2 (germline): DFQATT, SNEGSKA (reference sequence). This CDR3 comprises 15 residues. V shed 3 bases and J 2 bases; nucleotides not matched to a gene: 7. CDR3 protein: CSARSGLAPAYEQYC. In DNA form, the CDR3 reads TGCAGTGCTAGGTCGGGACTAGCGCCGGCCTACGAGCAGTACTGC.

Worth noting for this clonotype: The junction and the germline gene differ at one end; a read error may be behind it. The chain joins TRBV10-3 to TRBJ2-6; no reliable D call. The CDR3 covers 21 residues. Germline V CDR1 and CDR2: ENHRY, SYGVKD. Here the CDR3 reads CASSPRMDATLFDSGANVLTF. The CDR3 region has the DNA TGTGCCAGCAGTCCCCGTATGGATGCCACCCTTTTTGACTCTGGGGCCAACGTCCTGACTTTC.

This clonotype was observed a handful of times. The chain joins TRBV15 to TRBJ2-5; 9 bases fit TRBD2. The CDR3 runs to 16 residues. Germline V CDR1 and CDR2: LNHNV, YYDKDF (reference sequence). V lost 0 bases, J lost 4 bases, and 6 bases stayed unmatched. DNA of the CDR3: TGTGCCACCAGCAGAGATGGCGGGGGGGTAGGAGAGACCCAGTACTTC. Encoded protein: CATSRDGGGVGETQYF.

This clonotype came up many times. The J gene is TRBJ1-1, the V gene TRBV10-3; D is possibly TRBD1 (6 bases). Trimming removed 2 bases from V and 12 bases from J, with 13 bases in between. The CDR3 is 12 residues long. Germline loops: CDR1 ENHRY, CDR2 SYGVKD. For the CDR3, the DNA is TGTGCCATCAGTGAGAGCAGGGGAAGGTCTTTCTTT. It encodes CAISESRGRSFF.

About this clonotype: The conserved final phenylalanine or tryptophan is absent from the CDR3, which likely points to a read error. The DNA is left out, because the CDR3 cannot be placed on it with certainty; the CDR3 is given as TCRdb lists it. CDR3: CASSLTSQG. The chain employs TRBV7-3 and TRBJ2-2; TRBD1, the table's D call, lacks a check against the DNA. The CDR3 sequence runs 9 residues, both termini included. Looked up from germline, CDR1 is SGHTA and CDR2 is FQGTGA.

This clonotype was seen more than once but under ten times. The V gene is TRBV7-9, the J gene TRBJ2-2; 9 bases align to TRBD2. J gave up 6 bases and V 5 bases, and 10 bases lay outside the gene matches. CDR1 is SEHNR and CDR2 is FQNEAQ in the germline V gene (reference sequence). This CDR3 region has 16 residues. The CDR3 DNA follows: TGTGCCAGCAGCCGAGGTCTTGCGGGAGGGGCCGGGGAGCTGTTTTTT. The encoded protein is CASSRGLAGGAGELFF.

Regarding this clonotype: This may come from a read error, since a much larger clone is one base off. CDR3 bases: TGTGTCAGCAGCATGGACAGGGACGGTGGCTACACCTTC. It encodes CVSSMDRDGGYTF. The J gene is TRBJ1-2, the V gene TRBV7-2, with 8 bases identical to TRBD1. The CDR3 covers 13 residues. Germline V gene data show CDR1 as SGHTA and CDR2 as FQGNSA.

On this clonotype itself: At one end, the junction sequence differs from germline, possibly due to a read error. The chain employs TRBV7-9 and TRBJ2-7, with TRBD2 matching over 13 bases. Per germline, CDR1 SEHNR and CDR2 FQNEAQ (reference sequence). The CDR3 is 17 amino acids. CDR3 region: CASSWGLAGLISYEQYF. In nucleotides, the CDR3 is TGCGCCAGCAGCTGGGGACTAGCGGGACTCATCTCCTACGAGCAGTACTTC.

This clonotype was observed a handful of times. The genes are TRBV13 and TRBJ1-1; the D is unclear. V dropped 3 bases and J dropped 4 bases, with 15 bases sitting between them. Germline values: CDR1 PRHDT, CDR2 FYEKMQ (reference sequence). The length of the CDR3 is 15 residues. The DNA of the CDR3 is TGTGCCAGCAGCTTCCACCTCGATGGAAGCACTGAAGCTTTCTTT. It translates to CASSFHLDGSTEAFF.

The gene calls are TRBV12-3 or TRBV12-4 and TRBJ2-7, with D perhaps matching TRBD2 (5 bases). The CDR3 covers 13 residues. With 5 bases removed from V and 6 bases from J, the gap between germline ends came to 14 bases. CDR3: CASSRFSEGEQYF. The CDR3 region has the DNA TGTGCCAGCAGTCGGTTTAGCGAGGGCGAGCAGTACTTC.